This entry is about one TCR beta chain. The same CDR3 can be traced to other DNA sequences in this sample. The authors loaded around 200 ng DNA, about 30,000 T cell genomes, into sorted-subset replicate PCRs. The data were produced by immunoSEQ multiplex PCR, yet TCRdb's version contains in-frame clones alone and is incomplete. The sample contains under 2.5 million clones, around 93% of which appear only once. This sample was included in a study of shared clonotypes between healthy human individuals. This CDR3 region has 13 residues. CDR1 and CDR2 (germline): MNHNS, SASEGT. Between the trimmed V and J ends, which lost 1 base and 7 bases, there was a span of 8 bases.

Material for sequencing was naive CD4+ T cells from PBMCs. Subset in this sample: CD45RA+ positively selected. This chain links TRBV6-1 with TRBJ1-5; D unresolved. The TCR was taken from a man aged 18 to 29 in good health. Some clones in this sample may be carry-over from other donors' samples. The CDR3 reads CASSEVWIQPQHF. The CDR3 nucleotides read TGTGCCAGCAGTGAAGTATGGATACAGCCCCAGCATTTT.